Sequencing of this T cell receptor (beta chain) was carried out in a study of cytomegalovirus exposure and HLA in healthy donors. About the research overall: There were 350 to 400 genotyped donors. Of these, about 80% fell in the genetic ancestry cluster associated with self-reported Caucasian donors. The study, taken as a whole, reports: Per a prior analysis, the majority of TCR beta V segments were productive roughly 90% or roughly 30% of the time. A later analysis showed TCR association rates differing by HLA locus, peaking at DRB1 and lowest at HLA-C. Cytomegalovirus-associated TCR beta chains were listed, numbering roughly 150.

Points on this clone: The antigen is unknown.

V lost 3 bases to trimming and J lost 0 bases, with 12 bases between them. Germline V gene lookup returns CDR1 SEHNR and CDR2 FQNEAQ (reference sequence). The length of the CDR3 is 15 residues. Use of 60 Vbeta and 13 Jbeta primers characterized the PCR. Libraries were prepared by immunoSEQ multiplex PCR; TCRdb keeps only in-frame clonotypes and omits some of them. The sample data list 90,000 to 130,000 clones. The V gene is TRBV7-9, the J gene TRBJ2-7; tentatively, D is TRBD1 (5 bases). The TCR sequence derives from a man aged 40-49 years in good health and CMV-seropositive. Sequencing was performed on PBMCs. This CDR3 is CASSFSADISYEQYF. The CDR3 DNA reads TGTGCCAGCAGCTTTTCTGCGGACATCTCCTACGAGCAGTACTTC.